Presented here are 11 T cell receptor beta chains from one specimen sequenced in a study of blood T cells in healthy people across ages. Combining a sample-barcoded 5' primer with a J-beta primer mix, a second PCR ran for roughly 6 to 12 cycles. TCRdb processed the 5' RACE reads anew with MiXCR; each CDR3 protein has one entry. The sample lists about 1.8 million distinct CDR3 sequences; about 50% were seen once. Sequencing was performed on blood. These TCRs come from a woman in her thirties or forties in good health.

A single count supports this clonotype. This chain connects TRBV6-2 or TRBV6-3 to TRBJ2-1; D unresolved. V lost 7 bases and J lost 0, with 10 bases in between. The CDR3 length is 14 residues. Looked up from germline, CDR1 is MNHEY and CDR2 is SVGEGT. CDR3 residues: CASTSLRSYNEQFF. DNA for the CDR3: TGTGCCAGCACTAGTTTACGCTCCTACAATGAGCAGTTCTTC.

This clonotype was counted only a few times. The chain combines TRBV20-1 with TRBJ2-7; 7 bases line up with TRBD1. V lost 6 bases, J lost 4 bases, and 6 bases stayed unmatched. In germline, CDR1 is DFQATT, CDR2 SNEGSKA (reference sequence). This CDR3 has 12 amino acids. In DNA, the CDR3 is TGCAGTGCAAAACTGACAGGGTACGAGCAGTACTTC. It is translated as CSAKLTGYEQYF.

The J gene is TRBJ2-4, the V gene TRBV7-2; TRBD1 might be the D (6 bases). The end of the DNA fits TRBJ2-5 better, so the J call may be wrong. The CDR3 is 14 amino acids. Germline CDR1 and CDR2: SGHTA and FQGNSA. CDR3 bases: TGTGCCTCCTCTAAAGACAGGAGGAGAGAGACCCAGTACTTC. Translated: CASSKDRRRETQYF.

Only one count was recorded for this clonotype. The chain combines TRBV6-2 or TRBV6-3 with TRBJ2-7; D remains ambiguous. Germline CDR1 is MNHEY and CDR2 is SVGEGT. The CDR3 loop spans 13 amino acids. Trimming pared 10 bases from V and 2 bases from J, leaving 15 bases between. CDR3 sequence reads: CATATLIAYEQYF. CDR3 nucleotide sequence: TGTGCCACCGCGACATTGATAGCCTACGAGCAGTACTTC.

There are many counts of this clonotype. Sequence at one end of the junction differs from germline and may be a read error. This chain joins TRBV9 and TRBJ2-5; TRBD2 might be the D (6 bases). Germline values: CDR1 SGDLS, CDR2 YYNGEE. CDR3 length equals 13 residues. The CDR3 protein is CASSVEGQETQYF. The CDR3 bases are TGCGCCAGCAGCGTGGAGGGGCAAGAGACCCAGTACTTC. The full variable domain, its missing parts supplied by reference TRBV9 and TRBJ2-5, is DSGVTQTPKHLITATGQRVTLRCSPRSGDLSVYWYQQSLDQGLQFLIQYYNGEERAKGNILERFSAQQFPDLHSELNLSSLELGDSALYFCASSVEGQETQYFGPGTRLLVL.

This clonotype turned up a few times. The rearrangement joins TRBV20-1 to TRBJ2-4; D is unclear. The CDR3 extends over 12 amino acids. In germline, CDR1 is DFQATT, CDR2 SNEGSKA (reference sequence). V was shortened by 1 base and J by 13 bases, with 14 bases between the two germline ends. This chain's CDR3 is CSARAGREGQYF. CDR3 bases: TGCAGTGCTAGAGCTGGTAGGGAAGGGCAGTACTTC.

A few counts support this clonotype. The gene calls are TRBV7-3 and TRBJ2-6, with D possibly called TRBD1 or TRBD2 (6 bases each). The CDR3 extends over 18 amino acids. Trimming stripped 2 bases from V and 0 bases from J, with 14 bases between. Germline V gene lookup returns CDR1 SGHTA and CDR2 FQGTGA. CDR3 protein: CASSLYSRGLSGANVLTF. The CDR3 region has the DNA TGTGCCAGCAGCTTATATTCACGGGGGCTCTCTGGGGCCAACGTCCTGACTTTC.

DNA of the CDR3: TGTGCCAGCAGCGAACCGCGAAGACTAGCGGGGGCCTTGATTTCCTACAATGAGCAGTTCTTC. Translated, it gives CASSEPRRLAGALISYNEQFF. The rearrangement joins TRBV9 to TRBJ2-1; 12 bases map to TRBD2. With 3 bases clipped from V and 1 base from J, the junction kept 17 bases outside the gene matches. Per the germline V gene, CDR1 is SGDLS and CDR2 is YYNGEE. The CDR3 length is 21 residues.

This clonotype was picked up a small number of times. This chain connects TRBV20-1 to TRBJ2-5, with 13 bases matching TRBD2. The CDR3 is 16 amino acids. V lost 3 bases, J lost 2 bases, and 6 bases stayed unmatched. From germline, CDR1 is DFQATT and CDR2 SNEGSKA (reference sequence). The CDR3 protein is CSASVLAGGVQETQYF. The CDR3 DNA reads as TGCAGTGCTAGTGTACTAGCGGGGGGGGTACAAGAGACCCAGTACTTC.

In its sample, this clonotype was seen a few times. The CDR3 region is CASSLWSGPYNEQFF. Written as DNA, the CDR3 is TGTGCCAGCAGTTTATGGAGCGGGCCGTACAATGAGCAGTTCTTC. J is TRBJ2-1 and V is TRBV12-3 or TRBV12-4; TRBD2 is a possible D gene (6 bases). The CDR3 is 15 residues long. V was trimmed by 2 bases and J by 4 bases, leaving 12 bases between them.

The rearrangement links TRBV20-1 to TRBJ2-4; 8 bases are a match to TRBD1. Germline CDR1 DFQATT, CDR2 SNEGSKA (reference sequence). This CDR3 is built from 15 residues. The J segment lost 0 bases and the V segment lost 6 bases, leaving 7 bases of the junction unmatched. CDR3 coding DNA: TGCAGTGCGGACCCGACAGGGGAAGCCAAAAACATTCAGTACTTC. It specifies CSADPTGEAKNIQYF.